The next 14 T cell receptor beta chains were all read from a single sample in a study of human T cells and chemical hapten exposure. TCRdb re-analysed the RACE reads in MiXCR, keeping a single row per CDR3 protein. The sample contains roughly 380,000 distinct CDR3 sequences, approximately 5.1% of which appear only once. Indicated time point: pre-sensitization, week 0. The sample's treatment: therapeutic diphenylcyclopropenone sensitization with weekly scalp DPC. The source material was whole blood, sampled in connection with sensitization to the hapten diphenylcyclopropenone (DPC). These receptors came from a woman aged 45-65 years with alopecia areata. Some clones in this sample may be carry-over from other donors' samples.

This clonotype was detected many times. The rearrangement uses TRBV12-3 or TRBV12-4 and TRBJ1-1; D is perhaps TRBD1 (5 bases). CDR3 length: 14 amino acids. The germline V and J ends were trimmed by 5 bases and 1 base, with 11 bases remaining between them. DNA of the CDR3: TGTGCCAGCAGTGTGACAGCTTCGAACACTGAAGCTTTCTTT. Its translation: CASSVTASNTEAFF.

This clonotype was observed a handful of times. The chain combines TRBV20-1 with TRBJ1-3, with D maybe TRBD1 (5 bases). V dropped 0 bases and J dropped 0 bases, with 18 bases sitting between them. The CDR3 loop spans 18 amino acids. From germline, CDR1 is DFQATT and CDR2 SNEGSKA (reference sequence). CDR3 protein: CSARDLSGAGSSGNTIYF. The CDR3 DNA reads TGCAGTGCTAGAGATCTTAGTGGGGCAGGAAGCTCTGGAAACACCATATATTTT.

This clonotype has at least ten counts. The V call is TRBV2, the J call TRBJ2-1; D gene unclear. Trimming pared 4 bases from V and 6 bases from J, leaving 7 bases between. CDR1 and CDR2 (germline): SNHLY, FYNNEI. This CDR3 has 12 residues. CDR3 in amino acids: CASSGGSNEQFF. CDR3 DNA: TGTGCCAGCAGTGGGGGTAGCAATGAGCAGTTCTTC.

This clonotype has ten or more counts. The chain links TRBV7-9 to TRBJ1-2, with D tentatively TRBD1 (5 bases). V was cut by 7 bases and J by 7 bases, with 19 bases left in between. CDR1 is SEHNR and CDR2 is FQNEAQ in the germline V gene (reference sequence). The CDR3 spans 14 residues. CDR3 loop: CASTPRGILRGYTF. As DNA, the CDR3 is TGTGCCAGCACCCCACGGGGGATCCTTCGTGGCTACACCTTC.

This clonotype has only a few counts. This chain connects TRBV7-9 to TRBJ2-1, with 7 bases identical to TRBD2. The CDR3 totals 15 residues. The V gene's germline CDR1 is SEHNR and CDR2 FQNEAQ (reference sequence). The J segment lost 10 bases and the V segment lost 4 bases, leaving 13 bases of the junction unmatched. For the CDR3, the DNA is TGTGCCAGCAGCTCCATGGGGCTAGCGGTTAACGAGCAGTTCTTC. Translation gives CASSSMGLAVNEQFF.

This clonotype showed up many times. This chain connects TRBV29-1 to TRBJ1-1; D remains unclear. This CDR3 is built from 15 residues. Trimming stripped 0 bases from V and 4 bases from J, with 15 bases between. Per the germline V gene, CDR1 is SQVTM and CDR2 is ANQGSEA. CDR3 loop: CSVEDLPGSGTEAFF. The CDR3 bases are TGCAGCGTTGAAGATCTTCCGGGCTCGGGCACTGAAGCTTTCTTT.

This clonotype appeared a few times. This chain links TRBV20-1 with TRBJ1-6, with 8 bases identical to TRBD1. Germline CDR1 is DFQATT and CDR2 is SNEGSKA (reference sequence). The V gene end was trimmed by 5 bases and the J gene end by 6 bases; junction bases not matched to a gene: 6. The CDR3 spans 14 residues. The CDR3 sequence: CSAFGQGSNSPLHF. The CDR3 nucleotides are TGCAGTGCTTTCGGACAGGGAAGTAATTCACCCCTCCACTTT.

This clonotype was seen ten or more times. The CDR3 reads CASSFQRTSSNGEQFF. In DNA, the CDR3 is TGCGCCAGCAGCTTCCAGAGGACTAGCAGCAATGGTGAGCAGTTCTTC. The chain links TRBV4-1 to TRBJ2-1; 8 bases are a match to TRBD2. There are 16 residues in the CDR3. The V gene's germline CDR1 is MGHRA and CDR2 YSYEKL. Trimming cost V 5 bases and J 9 bases; bases outside gene matches: 15.

This clonotype was detected a few times. The chain uses TRBV27 and TRBJ1-2; D may be TRBD1 (6 bases). V shed 6 bases and J shed 6 bases, with 14 bases lying between them. The CDR3 totals 13 residues. Germline V CDR1 and CDR2: MNHEY, SMNVEV (reference sequence). As DNA, the CDR3 is TGTGCCAGCAGCCAGACAGGTTTTGATGGCTACACCTTC. It encodes CASSQTGFDGYTF.

This clonotype has ten or more counts. The V call is TRBV20-1, the J call TRBJ2-1; 10 nucleotides align to TRBD1. J lost 7 bases, V lost 8 bases, and 8 bases had no gene match. From germline, CDR1 is DFQATT and CDR2 SNEGSKA (reference sequence). CDR3 length: 13 amino acids. The CDR3: CSWGTGEENEQFF. DNA of the CDR3: TGCAGTTGGGGGACAGGGGAAGAGAATGAGCAGTTCTTC.

This chain connects TRBV20-1 to TRBJ1-1; possibly TRBD1 for D (6 bases). The V gene's germline CDR1 is DFQATT and CDR2 SNEGSKA (reference sequence). Trimming removed 2 bases from V and 3 bases from J, with 13 bases in between. This CDR3 has 14 amino acids. DNA for the CDR3: TGCAGTGCTAGATCAAGGGGGGTGGACACTGAAGCTTTCTTT. Residues: CSARSRGVDTEAFF.

This clonotype was recorded at least ten times. V gene TRBV12-3 or TRBV12-4 combines with J gene TRBJ2-5, with 14 bases fitting TRBD2. J was trimmed by 4 bases and V by 5 bases; bases with no gene match: 6. The CDR3 has 16 amino acids. The CDR3 DNA follows: TGTGCCAGCAGTCCCGGACTAGCGGGGGGACCAGAGACCCAGTACTTC. Its protein product is CASSPGLAGGPETQYF.

This clonotype was found many times. This chain joins TRBV19 and TRBJ1-5, with D perhaps TRBD1 (5 bases). The V and J ends lost 7 bases and 2 bases respectively, with 15 bases between them. Germline V gene lookup returns CDR1 LNHDA and CDR2 SQIVND (reference sequence). The CDR3 loop spans 15 amino acids. In nucleotides, the CDR3 is TGTGCCAGTAATCAGGGAATTGCGGGCAATCAGCCCCAGCATTTT. Protein sequence: CASNQGIAGNQPQHF.

The sample holds many counts of this clonotype. J is TRBJ2-5 and V is TRBV9; D might be TRBD2 (6 bases). CDR1 is SGDLS and CDR2 is YYNGEE in the germline V gene. The CDR3 runs to 13 residues. The V and J ends lost 0 bases and 3 bases respectively, with 6 bases between them. The CDR3 is CASSVGGEETQYF. In DNA, the CDR3 is TGTGCCAGCAGCGTAGGGGGGGAAGAGACCCAGTACTTC.